This T cell receptor (beta chain) is drawn from a study of T cells in localized non-small cell lung cancer. Overall study results and limits: Higher adjacent-lung clonality was associated with shorter survival. Exceeding tumor, uninvolved adjacent lung had the highest T cell clonality. Detection in adjacent lung was observed for a median roughly 55 of the top 100 tumor clones.

As for this clone: The antigen remains unidentified.

Germline CDR1 is GTSNPN and CDR2 is SVGIG (reference sequence). The CDR3 has 13 amino acids. V was clipped by 0 bases and J by 2 bases; unmatched bases: 1. Assay used: immunoSEQ multiplex PCR; TCRdb lists only in-frame clones, some missing. The table has 20,000 to 30,000 clones, 70% to 90% seen once; the top ten hold 13% to 15%. The rearrangement uses TRBV30 and TRBJ2-7; 7 bases fit TRBD1. The sequence was collected from a female donor aged 60 or older with stage I lung adenocarcinoma. The source material was peripheral blood, sampled before any cancer treatment. The CDR3 DNA follows: TGTGCCTGGAGTGTAGGACAGGCCTACGAGCAGTACTTC. Translating it yields CAWSVGQAYEQYF.